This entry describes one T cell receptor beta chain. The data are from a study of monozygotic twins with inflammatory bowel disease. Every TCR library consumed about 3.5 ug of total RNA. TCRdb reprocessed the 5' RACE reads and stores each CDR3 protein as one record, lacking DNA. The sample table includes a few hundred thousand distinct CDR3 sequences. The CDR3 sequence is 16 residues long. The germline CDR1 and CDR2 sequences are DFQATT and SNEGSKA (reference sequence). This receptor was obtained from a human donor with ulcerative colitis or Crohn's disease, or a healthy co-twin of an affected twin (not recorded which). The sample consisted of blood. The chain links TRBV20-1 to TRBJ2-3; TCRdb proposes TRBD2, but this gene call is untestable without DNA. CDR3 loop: CSAGPLAGGVRDTQYF.